These 31 T cell receptor beta chains originate from one sample sequenced in a study of cytomegalovirus exposure and HLA in healthy donors. The PCR was carried out with 60 Vbeta primers and 13 Jbeta primers. Profiling relied on immunoSEQ multiplex PCR, and the TCRdb table lists in-frame clones only, not all of them. Among approximately 150,000 clones, 77% were seen once, and the ten largest hold 1.5% to 2%. Material for sequencing was PBMCs. These receptor sequences come from a female donor in good health and CMV-seronegative.

The chain employs TRBV5-1 and TRBJ2-5, with TRBD2 identical over 10 bases. This CDR3 contains 15 residues. Trimming at V came to 6 bases and at J to 5 bases, leaving 10 bases not matched to a gene. The germline CDR1 and CDR2 sequences are SGHRS and YFSETQ. This CDR3 reads CASILAGEVGETQYF. CDR3 nucleotides: TGCGCCAGCATCCTAGCGGGAGAAGTAGGGGAGACCCAGTACTTC.

The chain is built from TRBV9 and TRBJ2-5, with 9 bases aligning to TRBD2. The J call may be wrong; the DNA end is better matched by TRBJ2-7. The CDR3 has 15 amino acids. Germline V gene data show CDR1 as SGDLS and CDR2 as YYNGEE. DNA for the CDR3: TGTGCCAGCAGCGTACAGCTAGCGGGACGCGACGAGCAGTACTTC. This codes for CASSVQLAGRDEQYF.

This clone was counted between two and nine times. This rearrangement joins TRBV18 to TRBJ1-1, with 8 bases aligning to TRBD1. This CDR3 comprises 15 residues. After removal of 4 bases from V and 5 bases from J, the junction contained 9 bases not matched to a gene. Germline CDR1 KGHSH, CDR2 LQKENI. The DNA of the CDR3 is TGTGCCAGCTCACTACTGGACAGGGTGGATACTGAAGCTTTCTTT. Encoded protein: CASSLLDRVDTEAFF.

The chain links TRBV4-1 to TRBJ2-5, with 9 bases that match TRBD1. The J call may be wrong; the DNA end is better matched by TRBJ2-7. This CDR3 is 16 amino acids long. Germline CDR1 reads MGHRA; CDR2 reads YSYEKL. The CDR3 spells CASSVSLDRGRYEQYF. CDR3 nucleotides: TGCGCCAGCAGCGTTAGCCTGGACAGGGGTCGTTACGAGCAGTACTTC.

The chain couples TRBV11-3 to TRBJ2-1; D call uncertain. Trimming took 0 bases from V and 4 from J, leaving 7 bases between them. The V gene's germline CDR1 is SGHNT and CDR2 YENEEA. The CDR3 is 14 amino acids. Written as DNA, the CDR3 is TGTGCCAGCAGCTTAGATGGGCCGTACAATGAGCAGTTCTTC. It specifies CASSLDGPYNEQFF.

This sequence joins TRBV5-6 and TRBJ1-5, with 7 bases fitting TRBD1. CDR1 and CDR2 (germline): SGHDT, YYEEEE. The CDR3 consists of 18 residues. Trimming took 3 bases from V and 0 from J; bases not matched to a gene: 12. The CDR3 loop is CASSSQYKGQFSNQPQHF. In DNA, the CDR3 is TGTGCCAGCAGCTCCCAATACAAGGGACAGTTTAGCAATCAGCCCCAGCATTTT.

This clone came up once. The V call is TRBV7-2, the J call TRBJ1-2; D ambiguous. Trimming shortened V by 1 base and J by 0 bases, and 9 bases separated the two germline ends. The germline CDR1 and CDR2 sequences are SGHTA and FQGNSA. The CDR3 consists of 15 residues. The CDR3, as DNA: TGTGCCAGCAGCTTAGACGGTGCCTCTAACTATGGCTACACCTTC. Amino acids: CASSLDGASNYGYTF.

This chain joins TRBV9 and TRBJ1-4; a possible D gene is TRBD1 (5 bases). Germline CDR1 SGDLS, CDR2 YYNGEE. The germline V and J ends were trimmed by 2 bases and 8 bases, with 10 bases remaining between them. This CDR3 comprises 13 residues. The CDR3 loop is CASSVGAKEKLFF. The CDR3 region has the DNA TGTGCCAGCAGCGTTGGGGCCAAGGAAAAACTGTTTTTT.

This sequence joins TRBV7-3 and TRBJ2-1, with 9 bases that match TRBD2. Germline lookup yields CDR1 SGHTA and CDR2 FQGTGA. With V trimmed by 2 bases and J by 3 bases, 2 bases remained unmatched. The CDR3 length is 15 residues. The CDR3 nucleotides read TGTGCCAGCAGCTTAGCGGGAGGGCACTACAATGAGCAGTTCTTC. This sequence encodes CASSLAGGHYNEQFF.

This clone has only a few counts. The V gene is TRBV11-2, the J gene TRBJ2-7; D gene ambiguous. Per the germline V gene, CDR1 is SGHAT and CDR2 is FQNNGV. Trimming shortened V by 1 base and J by 3 bases, and 4 bases separated the two germline ends. This CDR3 comprises 12 residues. CDR3 loop: CASSLGYYEQYF. Here the CDR3 DNA reads TGTGCCAGCAGCTTAGGCTACTACGAGCAGTACTTC.

The V gene is TRBV6-5, the J gene TRBJ1-2, with 12 positions matching TRBD1. V gave up 6 bases and J gave up 8 bases; unmatched junction bases: 4. From germline, CDR1 is MNHEY and CDR2 SVGAGI. This CDR3 has 13 residues. As DNA, the CDR3 is TGTGCCAGCAGGGGGACAGGGGGCGAGGGCTACACCTTC. Translated: CASRGTGGEGYTF.

The rearrangement joins TRBV6-4 to TRBJ1-2, with 9 bases matching TRBD1. This CDR3 spans 16 amino acids. Germline trimming cut 5 bases from V and 3 bases from J; bases unmatched to any gene: 10. Germline V gene data show CDR1 as MRHNA and CDR2 as SNTAGT. CDR3 nucleotide sequence: TGTGCCAGCAGTCCCAATCACAGGGGGCGAGACTATGGCTACACCTTC. It yields the protein CASSPNHRGRDYGYTF.

This rearrangement joins TRBV6-1 to TRBJ2-3; D gene ambiguous. This CDR3 is built from 11 residues. CDR1 is MNHNS and CDR2 is SASEGT in the germline V gene. Deletions cut 7 bases from V and 0 bases from J, with 2 bases between. The CDR3 bases are TGTGCCAGCACTAGCACAGATACGCAGTATTTT. This translates into CASTSTDTQYF.

V and J are TRBV4-2 and TRBJ1-4; D might be TRBD1 (5 bases). The CDR3 covers 15 residues. Per germline, CDR1 LGHNA and CDR2 YNFKEQ. V lost 6 bases and J 8 bases, leaving 19 bases between the germline ends. CDR3 sequence reads: CASSTGTESSEKLFF. CDR3 bases: TGTGCCAGCAGTACCGGGACTGAATCTTCGGAAAAACTGTTTTTT.

DNA of the CDR3: TGTGCCAGCAGCGTGTCTCTACTAATCACCTTC. Translation: CASSVSLLITF. The V gene is TRBV9, the J gene TRBJ1-2; no firm D call. The CDR3 is 11 amino acids. Germline V gene sequence: CDR1 SGDLS, CDR2 YYNGEE. V gave up 2 bases and J gave up 13 bases, with 12 bases separating them.

J is TRBJ1-4 and V is TRBV19, with a possible D match to TRBD1 (5 bases). Germline V gene data show CDR1 as LNHDA and CDR2 as SQIVND (reference sequence). Trimming left V 9 bases short and J 1 base short, with 18 bases between. This CDR3 has 16 residues. The CDR3 region is CASNTGPQGTNEKLFF. The CDR3 nucleotides are TGTGCCAGCAACACCGGGCCCCAGGGAACTAATGAAAAACTGTTTTTT.

This clone was recorded once. The CDR3 nucleotides are TGTGCAAGTCGCTGTCACAGGGGGCGGAACACTGAAGCTTTCTTT. Its protein product is CASRCHRGRNTEAFF. The chain combines TRBV12-2 with TRBJ1-1; TRBD1 is the table's D call and was not checked against the DNA. TRBV12-2 is recorded as a pseudogene. The CDR3 runs to 15 residues.

This chain connects TRBV11-3 to TRBJ2-7, with 8 positions matching TRBD1. The V and J ends lost 6 bases and 2 bases, in that order; junction bases with no gene match: 24. Germline V gene sequence: CDR1 SGHNT, CDR2 YENEEA. The CDR3 length is 20 residues. CDR3 region: CASSPIHPTELGTGPYEQYF. In DNA form, the CDR3 reads TGTGCCAGCAGTCCAATCCATCCTACCGAGTTGGGGACAGGCCCCTACGAGCAGTACTTC. The full variable domain, in which reference TRBV11-3 and TRBJ2-7 provide the parts outside the CDR3, is EAGVVQSPRYKIIEKKQPVAFWCNPISGHNTLYWYLQNLGQGPELLIRYENEEAVDDSQLPKDRFSAERLKGVDSTLKIQPAELGDSAVYLCASSPIHPTELGTGPYEQYFGPGTRLTVT.

This chain joins TRBV6-5 and TRBJ1-1, with D possibly being TRBD1 (5 bases). This CDR3 region has 15 residues. Looked up from germline, CDR1 is MNHEY and CDR2 is SVGAGI. The V end was cut by 0 bases, the J end by 4 bases, with 12 bases between. The CDR3 DNA sequence: TGTGCCAGCAGTTACTCGACCCAGGGAGGCACTGAAGCTTTCTTT. It codes for CASSYSTQGGTEAFF.

The V gene is TRBV2, the J gene TRBJ1-2, with TRBD1 as a possible D gene (5 bases). The length of the CDR3 is 12 residues. Germline assignment: CDR1 SNHLY and CDR2 FYNNEI. The V end lost 7 bases, the J end lost 6 bases, and 12 bases lay between the germline ends. The CDR3 protein is CASIGAADGYTF. Written as DNA, the CDR3 is TGTGCCAGCATAGGGGCCGCGGATGGCTACACCTTC.

The V call is TRBV14, the J call TRBJ2-3, with a weak D call TRBD2 (5 bases). In germline, CDR1 is SGHDN, CDR2 FVKESK. The length of the CDR3 is 13 residues. V lost 2 bases and J lost 7, with 10 bases in between. The CDR3 coding sequence is TGTGCCAGCAGCCAAACTGGAGGAAATACGCAGTATTTT. Its protein is CASSQTGGNTQYF.

The J gene is TRBJ1-1, the V gene TRBV7-6; TRBD1 aligns across 8 bases. With 1 base clipped from V and 10 bases from J, the junction kept 5 bases outside the gene matches. Germline assignment: CDR1 SGHVS and CDR2 FNYEAQ. The CDR3 loop spans 13 amino acids. CDR3 bases: TGTGCCAGCAGCTTAGGACAGGGGCAGGGAGCTTTCTTT. Its translation is CASSLGQGQGAFF.

V and J are TRBV10-3 and TRBJ1-5; 9 nucleotides agree with TRBD1. J was trimmed by 4 bases and V by 6 bases; bases with no gene match: 4. Germline CDR1 and CDR2: ENHRY and SYGVKD. CDR3 length: 14 amino acids. The CDR3 reads CAIRAGQGNQPQHF. CDR3 nucleotide sequence: TGTGCCATCAGGGCTGGACAGGGGAATCAGCCCCAGCATTTT.

This clone appeared a few times. V usage is TRBV4-1 and J usage is TRBJ2-7, with D possibly being TRBD1 (6 bases). The CDR3 consists of 13 residues. Germline V gives CDR1 MGHRA, CDR2 YSYEKL. With 5 bases removed from V and 4 bases from J, the gap between germline ends came to 12 bases. The DNA of the CDR3 is TGCGCCAGCAGCAAAGGACAGACATACGAGCAGTACTTC. It codes for CASSKGQTYEQYF.

The chain links TRBV28 to TRBJ2-5; the D is unclear. From germline, CDR1 is MDHEN and CDR2 SYDVKM. The CDR3 extends over 14 amino acids. The germline V and J ends were trimmed by 5 bases and 3 bases, with 13 bases remaining between them. The CDR3 coding sequence is TGTGCCAGCAGTCCCCCCCGATTAGAAGAGACCCAGTACTTC. Protein product: CASSPPRLEETQYF.

This chain's CDR3 is CASAPGLYEQYF. As DNA, the CDR3 is TGTGCCAGCGCACCGGGACTCTACGAGCAGTACTTC. This chain connects TRBV11-3 to TRBJ2-7; perhaps TRBD2 as D (6 bases). Germline CDR1 SGHNT, CDR2 YENEEA. Trimming removed 8 bases from V and 3 bases from J, with 11 bases in between. The CDR3 consists of 12 residues.

This clone was observed once. The J gene is TRBJ1-4, the V gene TRBV7-8; D gene unclear. Germline loops: CDR1 SGHVS, CDR2 FQNEAQ. This CDR3 is built from 14 residues. V was cut by 2 bases and J by 7 bases, with 11 bases left in between. CDR3 nucleotide sequence: TGTGCCAGCAGCTTACAATTTTTTTCTGAAAAACTGTTTTTT. Its translation is CASSLQFFSEKLFF.

The V gene is TRBV29-1, the J gene TRBJ2-1; no definite D call. Germline V CDR1 and CDR2: SQVTM, ANQGSEA. V gave up 0 bases and J gave up 9 bases, with 15 bases separating them. CDR3 size: 14 residues. The CDR3 DNA is TGCAGCGTTGAAGATTCAGAGAGCGCTGGTGAGCAGTTCTTC. Residues: CSVEDSESAGEQFF.

This chain joins TRBV7-6 and TRBJ1-6; a weak D match, TRBD1 (5 bases). Germline V CDR1 and CDR2: SGHVS, FNYEAQ. V shed 1 base and J shed 6 bases, with 10 bases lying between them. The CDR3 totals 15 residues. Here the CDR3 reads CASSLVGLGNSPLHF. The CDR3 nucleotides are TGTGCCAGCAGCTTAGTGGGGCTTGGTAATTCACCCCTCCACTTT.

V gene TRBV25-1 combines with J gene TRBJ2-4, with a weak D call TRBD1 (5 bases). Trimming took 3 bases from V and 4 from J, leaving 10 bases between them. In germline, CDR1 is MGHDK, CDR2 SYGVNS. This CDR3 has 14 residues. The CDR3 DNA reads TGTGCCAGCAGTGATAGGAACAGGAAAAACATTCAGTACTTC. Translation: CASSDRNRKNIQYF. The whole variable domain, remainder taken from reference TRBV25-1 and TRBJ2-4, is EADIYQTPRYLVIGTGKKITLECSQTMGHDKMYWYQQDPGMELHLIHYSYGVNSTEKGDLSSESTVSRIRTEHFPLTLESARPSHTSQYLCASSDRNRKNIQYFGAGTRLSVL.

This clone was seen only a few times. The DNA of the CDR3 is TGTGCCAGCAGTTCCTCGCTCGCGGGGGTCTTCTCGAAAAAACTGTTTTTT. Amino acids: CASSSSLAGVFSKKLFF. V usage is TRBV13 and J usage is TRBJ1-4, with D perhaps TRBD1 (5 bases). Germline assignment: CDR1 PRHDT and CDR2 FYEKMQ (reference sequence). Trimming pared 6 bases from V and 9 bases from J, leaving 26 bases between. The length of the CDR3 is 17 residues.